This T cell receptor (beta chain) was recorded in a study of cytomegalovirus exposure and HLA in healthy donors. The wider study: The approximately 120 million unique TCR beta sequences, from about 190 million T cells, were found by an earlier analysis. Early on, a data release was issued that held 85 million to 95 million unique TCRs from HLA-typed donors.

V shed 4 bases and J 3 bases; nucleotides not matched to a gene: 5. Germline V gene lookup returns CDR1 MDHEN and CDR2 SYDVKM. The CDR3 is 15 residues long. To note about this clone: The antigen remains unidentified.

Primers: 60 Vbeta forward and 13 Jbeta reverse. Sequencing was performed with immunoSEQ multiplex PCR; in TCRdb, only in-frame clones are kept and a portion is missing. This repertoire includes approximately 120,000 clones. Points from the study as a whole: As confirmed in vitro, three CMV-associated chains were specific for CMV antigens.

The sample was PBMCs. The chain carries TRBV28 and TRBJ2-7, with 11 nucleotides matching TRBD2. The TCR sequence derives from a young man in good health and CMV-seronegative. CDR3: CASSSAGTSGYEQYF. CDR3 in DNA: TGTGCCAGCAGTTCGGCGGGGACTAGCGGCTACGAGCAGTACTTC.